This T cell receptor beta chain appears in the sequencing data of a study of blood T cell repertoires in COVID-19. Study summary: T cells, B-cell-depleted T cells, or PBMCs provided the cDNA or gDNA that served as material.

Authors' analysis steps: Amplification from reference gene primers served as the basis for estimated nucleated cell counts. Measured with immunoSEQ multiplex PCR; TCRdb has only the in-frame clones, and not every one. V, J and clone size are those of that table, while D and trimming were read from the DNA. Of some 59,000 clones listed, about four fifths are singletons. Only one count was recorded for this clone. The specimen sequenced was peripheral blood. The clonotype comes from a man aged 25-45 years with COVID-19, enrolled during active disease.

The CDR3 here is CASSAGQRVDGYTF. The CDR3 region has the DNA TGTGCCAGCAGCGCGGGACAGCGGGTTGATGGCTACACCTTC. The chain couples TRBV5-6 to TRBJ1-2; 7 bases match TRBD1. Trimming removed 4 bases from V and 6 bases from J; junction bases left unmatched: 9. Germline CDR1 is SGHDT and CDR2 is YYEEEE. This CDR3 has 14 residues.